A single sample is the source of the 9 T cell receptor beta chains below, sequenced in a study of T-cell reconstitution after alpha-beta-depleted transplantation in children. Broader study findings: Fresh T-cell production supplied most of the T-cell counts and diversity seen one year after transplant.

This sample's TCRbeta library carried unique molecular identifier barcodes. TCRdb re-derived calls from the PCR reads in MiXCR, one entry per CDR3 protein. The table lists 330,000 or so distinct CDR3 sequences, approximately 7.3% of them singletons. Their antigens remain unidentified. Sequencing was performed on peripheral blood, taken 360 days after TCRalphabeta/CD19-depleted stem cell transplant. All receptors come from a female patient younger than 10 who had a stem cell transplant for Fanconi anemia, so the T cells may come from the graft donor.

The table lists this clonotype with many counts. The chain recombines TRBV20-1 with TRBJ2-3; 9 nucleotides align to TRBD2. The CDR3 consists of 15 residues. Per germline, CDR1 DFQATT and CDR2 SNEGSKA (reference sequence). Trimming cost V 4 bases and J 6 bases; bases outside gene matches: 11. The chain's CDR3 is CSAIKWRGGHDTQYF. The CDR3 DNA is TGCAGTGCTATAAAGTGGCGGGGGGGCCACGATACGCAGTATTTT.

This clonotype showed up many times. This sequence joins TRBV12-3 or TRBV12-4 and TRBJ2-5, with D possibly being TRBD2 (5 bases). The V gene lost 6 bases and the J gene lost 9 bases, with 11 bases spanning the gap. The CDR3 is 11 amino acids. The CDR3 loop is CASRPVRAQYF. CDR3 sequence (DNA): TGTGCCAGCAGGCCCGTGAGGGCCCAGTACTTC.

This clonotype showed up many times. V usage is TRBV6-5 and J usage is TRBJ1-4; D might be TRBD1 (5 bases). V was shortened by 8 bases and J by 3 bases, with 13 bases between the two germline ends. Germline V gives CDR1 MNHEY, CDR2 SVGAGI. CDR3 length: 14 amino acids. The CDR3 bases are TGTGCCAGCTCCATTTGGGGCGCTAATGAAAAACTGTTTTTT. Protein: CASSIWGANEKLFF.

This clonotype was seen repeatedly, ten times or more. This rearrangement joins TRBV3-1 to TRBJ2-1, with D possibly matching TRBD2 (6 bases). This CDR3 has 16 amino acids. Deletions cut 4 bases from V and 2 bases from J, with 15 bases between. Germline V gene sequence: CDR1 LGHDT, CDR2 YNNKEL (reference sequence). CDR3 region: CASSRSGGTTYNEQFF. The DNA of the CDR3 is TGTGCCAGCAGCCGGTCGGGCGGGACGACCTACAATGAGCAGTTCTTC.

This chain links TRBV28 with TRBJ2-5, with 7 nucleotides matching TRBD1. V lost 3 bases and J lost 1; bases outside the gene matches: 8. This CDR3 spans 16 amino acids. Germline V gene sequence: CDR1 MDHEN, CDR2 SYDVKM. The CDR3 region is CASSLETDRAQETQYF. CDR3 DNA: TGTGCCAGCAGTTTGGAAACCGACAGGGCCCAAGAGACCCAGTACTTC.

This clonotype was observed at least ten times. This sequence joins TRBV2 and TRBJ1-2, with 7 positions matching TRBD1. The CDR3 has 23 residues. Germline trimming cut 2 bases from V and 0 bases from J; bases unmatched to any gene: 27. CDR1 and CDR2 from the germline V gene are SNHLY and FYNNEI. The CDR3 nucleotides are TGTGCCAGCAGTGAATCGCCCTACCCTTCTTTTGGCCGGGGGACAGCTGCTAACTATGGCTACACCTTC. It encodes CASSESPYPSFGRGTAANYGYTF.

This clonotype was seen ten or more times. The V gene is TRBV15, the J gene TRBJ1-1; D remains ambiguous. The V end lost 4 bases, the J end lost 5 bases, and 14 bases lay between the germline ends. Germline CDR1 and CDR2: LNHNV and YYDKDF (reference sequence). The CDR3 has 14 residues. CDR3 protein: CATSTFFGRTEAFF. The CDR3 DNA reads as TGTGCCACCAGCACCTTTTTTGGAAGGACTGAAGCTTTCTTT. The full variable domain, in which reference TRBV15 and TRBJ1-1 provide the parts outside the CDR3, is DAMVIQNPRYQVTQFGKPVTLSCSQTLNHNVMYWYQQKSSQAPKLLFHYYDKDFNNEADTPDNFQSRRPNTSFCFLDIRSPGLGDTAMYLCATSTFFGRTEAFFGQGTRLTVV.

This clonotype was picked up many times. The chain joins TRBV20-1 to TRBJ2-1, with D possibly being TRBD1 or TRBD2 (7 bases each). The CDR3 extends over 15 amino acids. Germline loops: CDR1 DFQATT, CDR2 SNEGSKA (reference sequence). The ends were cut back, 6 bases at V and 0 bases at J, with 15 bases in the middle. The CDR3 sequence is CSAKIRGGSYNEQFF. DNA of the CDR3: TGCAGTGCGAAGATCAGGGGGGGCTCCTACAATGAGCAGTTCTTC.

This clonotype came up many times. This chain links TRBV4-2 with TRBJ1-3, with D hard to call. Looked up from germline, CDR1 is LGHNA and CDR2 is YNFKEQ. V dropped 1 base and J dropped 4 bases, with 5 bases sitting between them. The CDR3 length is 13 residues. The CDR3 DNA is TGTGCCAGCAGCCAAGGGGCCGGAAACACCATATATTTT. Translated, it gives CASSQGAGNTIYF.